The 3 T cell receptor beta chains listed next were all sequenced from one sample in a study of blood T cell repertoires in COVID-19. The assay was immunoSEQ multiplex PCR, and TCRdb's table has in-frame clones only and misses some. This sample carries approximately 80,000 clones, 82% of them seen once, and the ten largest clones take about 30%. The sample was peripheral blood. All receptors come from a human donor in a cohort sampled during active COVID-19.

Remarks on this clone: The junction shows a germline mismatch at one end, possibly a read error. The rearrangement links TRBV10-1 to TRBJ1-1; no firm D call. This CDR3 spans 14 amino acids. Germline V gene sequence: CDR1 WNHNN, CDR2 SYGVQD (reference sequence). In DNA, the CDR3 is TGCGCCAGCAGTGAGTCCTCACAGAACGCTGAAGCTTTCTTT. Translated: CASSESSQNAEAFF.

J is TRBJ2-5 and V is TRBV27, with 9 bases fitting TRBD2. The CDR3 extends over 15 amino acids. V was pared by 1 base and J by 2 bases, with 2 bases of the junction left unmatched. Germline CDR1 reads MNHEY; CDR2 reads SMNVEV (reference sequence). The CDR3 protein is CASSLLAGGQETQYF. Here the CDR3 DNA reads TGTGCCAGCAGTTTATTGGCGGGGGGGCAAGAGACCCAGTACTTC.

The rearrangement uses TRBV24-1 and TRBJ2-5; TRBD1 is a possible D gene (6 bases). The CDR3 is 17 amino acids. Trimming took off 3 bases at V and 5 bases at J, with 21 bases between the two ends. Germline values: CDR1 KGHDR, CDR2 SFDVKD. CDR3 amino acids: CATSDLKAQGIEETQYF. The CDR3, as DNA: TGTGCCACCAGTGATCTCAAGGCACAGGGCATAGAGGAGACCCAGTACTTC.